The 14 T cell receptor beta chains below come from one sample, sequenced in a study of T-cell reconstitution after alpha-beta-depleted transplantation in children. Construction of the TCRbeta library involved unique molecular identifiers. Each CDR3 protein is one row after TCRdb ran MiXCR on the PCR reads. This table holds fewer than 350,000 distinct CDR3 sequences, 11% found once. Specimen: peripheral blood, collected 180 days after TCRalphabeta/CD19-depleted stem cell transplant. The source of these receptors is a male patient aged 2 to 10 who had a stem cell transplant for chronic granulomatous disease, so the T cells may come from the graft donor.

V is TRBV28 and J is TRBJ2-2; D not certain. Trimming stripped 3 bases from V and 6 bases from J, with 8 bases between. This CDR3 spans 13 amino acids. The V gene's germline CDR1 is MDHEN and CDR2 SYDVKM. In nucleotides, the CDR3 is TGTGCCAGCAGTTTCCCCAAGGCCGGGGAGCTGTTTTTT. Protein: CASSFPKAGELFF.

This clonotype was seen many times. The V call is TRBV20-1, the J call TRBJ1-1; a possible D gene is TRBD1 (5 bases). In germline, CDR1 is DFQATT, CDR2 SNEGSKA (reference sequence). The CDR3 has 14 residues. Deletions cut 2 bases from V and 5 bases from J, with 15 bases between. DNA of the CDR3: TGCAGTGCTAGATTGGTAGGGGAATGGACTGAAGCTTTCTTT. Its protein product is CSARLVGEWTEAFF.

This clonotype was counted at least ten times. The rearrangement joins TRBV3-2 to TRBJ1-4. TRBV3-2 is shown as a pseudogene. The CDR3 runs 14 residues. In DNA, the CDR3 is TGTGCCAGCAGCCAGGTTGCAACTAATGAAAAACTGTTTTTT. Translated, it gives CASSQVATNEKLFF.

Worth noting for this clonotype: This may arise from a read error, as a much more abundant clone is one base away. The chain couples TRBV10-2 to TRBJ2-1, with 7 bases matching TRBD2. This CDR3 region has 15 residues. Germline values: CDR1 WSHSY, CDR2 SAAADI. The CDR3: CAGSEAGRVPNEQFF. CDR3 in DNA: TGCGCCGGCAGTGAAGCGGGGCGGGTTCCCAATGAGCAGTTCTTC.

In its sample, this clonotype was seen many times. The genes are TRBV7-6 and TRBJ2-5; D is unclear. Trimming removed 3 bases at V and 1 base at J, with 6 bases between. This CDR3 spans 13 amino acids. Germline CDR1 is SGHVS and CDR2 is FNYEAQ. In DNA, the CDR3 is TGTGCCAGCAGCTTCGTGCCCCAAGAGACCCAGTACTTC. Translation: CASSFVPQETQYF. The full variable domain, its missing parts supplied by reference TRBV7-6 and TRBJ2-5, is GAGVSQSPRYKVTKRGQDVALRCDPISGHVSLYWYRQALGQGPEFLTYFNYEAQQDKSGLPNDRFSAERPEGSISTLTIQRTEQRDSAMYRCASSFVPQETQYFGPGTRLLVL.

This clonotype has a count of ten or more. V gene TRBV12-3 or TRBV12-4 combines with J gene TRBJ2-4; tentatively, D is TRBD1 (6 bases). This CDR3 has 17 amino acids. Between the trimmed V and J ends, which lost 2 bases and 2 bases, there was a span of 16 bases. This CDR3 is CASSLIYREITKNIQYF. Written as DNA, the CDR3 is TGTGCCAGCAGTTTAATTTACAGGGAAATAACCAAAAACATTCAGTACTTC.

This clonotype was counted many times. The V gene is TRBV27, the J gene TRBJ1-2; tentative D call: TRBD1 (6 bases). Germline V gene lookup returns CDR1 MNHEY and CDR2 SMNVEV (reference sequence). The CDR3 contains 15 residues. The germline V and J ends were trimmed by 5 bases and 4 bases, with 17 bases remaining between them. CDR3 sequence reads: CASSGGAGLTYGYTF. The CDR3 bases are TGTGCCAGCAGTGGGGGGGCAGGGCTAACCTATGGCTACACCTTC.

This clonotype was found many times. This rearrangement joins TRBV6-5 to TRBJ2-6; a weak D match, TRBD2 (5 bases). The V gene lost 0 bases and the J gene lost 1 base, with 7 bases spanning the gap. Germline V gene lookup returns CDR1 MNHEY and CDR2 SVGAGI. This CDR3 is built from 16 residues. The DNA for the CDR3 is TGTGCCAGCAGTTACTCGTCGGGGTCTGGGGCCAACGTCCTGACTTTC. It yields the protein CASSYSSGSGANVLTF.

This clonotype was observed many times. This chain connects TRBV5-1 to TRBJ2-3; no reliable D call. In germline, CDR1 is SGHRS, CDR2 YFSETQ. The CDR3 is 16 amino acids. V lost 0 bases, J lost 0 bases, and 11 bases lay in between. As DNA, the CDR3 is TGCGCCAGCAGCTTGGCCGGGTCAGGAAGCACAGATACGCAGTATTTT. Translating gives CASSLAGSGSTDTQYF. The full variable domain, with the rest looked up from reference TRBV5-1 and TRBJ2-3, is KAGVTQTPRYLIKTRGQQVTLSCSPISGHRSVSWYQQTPGQGLQFLFEYFSETQRNKGNFPGRFSGRQFSNSRSEMNVSTLELGDSALYLCASSLAGSGSTDTQYFGPGTRLTVL.

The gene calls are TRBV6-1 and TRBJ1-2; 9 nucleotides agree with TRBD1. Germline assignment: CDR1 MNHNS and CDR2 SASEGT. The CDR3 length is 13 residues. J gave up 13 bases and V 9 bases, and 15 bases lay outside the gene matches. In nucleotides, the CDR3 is TGTGCCAGGAGTCACGCGGGACAGGGCCCGACCACCTTC. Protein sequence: CARSHAGQGPTTF.

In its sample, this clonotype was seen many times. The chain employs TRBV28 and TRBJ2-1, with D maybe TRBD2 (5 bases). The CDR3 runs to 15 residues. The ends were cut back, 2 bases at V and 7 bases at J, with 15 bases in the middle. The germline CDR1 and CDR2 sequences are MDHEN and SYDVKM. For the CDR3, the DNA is TGTGCCAGCAGTTTAGGGAGTGTGGGGTGGAATGAGCAGTTCTTC. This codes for CASSLGSVGWNEQFF. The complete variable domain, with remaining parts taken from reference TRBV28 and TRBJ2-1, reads DVKVTQSSRYLVKRTGEKVFLECVQDMDHENMFWYRQDPGLGLRLIYFSYDVKMKEKGDIPEGYSVSREKKERFSLILESASTNQTSMYLCASSLGSVGWNEQFFGPGTRLTVL.

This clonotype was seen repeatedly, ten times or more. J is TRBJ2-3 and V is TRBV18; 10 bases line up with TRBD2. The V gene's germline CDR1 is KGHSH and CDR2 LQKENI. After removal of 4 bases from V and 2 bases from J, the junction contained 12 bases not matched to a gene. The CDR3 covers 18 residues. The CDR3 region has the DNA TGTGCCAGCTCACGAAGGGCCAGCGGGAGGGCCTCCACAGATACGCAGTATTTT. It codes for CASSRRASGRASTDTQYF.

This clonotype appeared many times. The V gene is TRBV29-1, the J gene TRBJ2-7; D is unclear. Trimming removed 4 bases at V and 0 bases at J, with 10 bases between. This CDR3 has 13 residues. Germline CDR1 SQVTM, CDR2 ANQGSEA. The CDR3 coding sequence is TGCAGCGTTGGGTGGACCTTCTCCTACGAGCAGTACTTC. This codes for CSVGWTFSYEQYF.

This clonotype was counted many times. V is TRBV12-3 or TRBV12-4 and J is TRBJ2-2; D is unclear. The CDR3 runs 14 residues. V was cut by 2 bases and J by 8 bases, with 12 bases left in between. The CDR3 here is CASSLNGGRGELFF. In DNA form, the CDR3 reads TGTGCCAGCAGTTTAAATGGTGGAAGGGGGGAGCTGTTTTTT.